This T cell receptor beta chain was obtained from a study of blood T cell repertoires in COVID-19. Study details: Nucleic acid was either cDNA or gDNA, and it came from T cells, B-cell-depleted T cells, or PBMCs.

Only in-frame clones appear in the TCRdb table, and some are missing; sequencing was by immunoSEQ multiplex PCR. Altogether around 16,000 clones are present, more than 85% being singletons, with the ten largest covering 52%. The CDR3 covers 16 residues. Germline lookup yields CDR1 LNHDA and CDR2 SQIVND (reference sequence). The V gene end was trimmed by 5 bases and the J gene end by 2 bases; junction bases not matched to a gene: 6. The sequence derives from a man in his 60s with acute or convalescent COVID-19. V is TRBV19 and J is TRBJ2-2; TRBD1 agrees at 9 bases. The specimen was peripheral blood. In DNA form, the CDR3 reads TGTGCCAGTAGTCCCCGGGACAGGGACAACACCGGGGAGCTGTTTTTT. It translates to CASSPRDRDNTGELFF.